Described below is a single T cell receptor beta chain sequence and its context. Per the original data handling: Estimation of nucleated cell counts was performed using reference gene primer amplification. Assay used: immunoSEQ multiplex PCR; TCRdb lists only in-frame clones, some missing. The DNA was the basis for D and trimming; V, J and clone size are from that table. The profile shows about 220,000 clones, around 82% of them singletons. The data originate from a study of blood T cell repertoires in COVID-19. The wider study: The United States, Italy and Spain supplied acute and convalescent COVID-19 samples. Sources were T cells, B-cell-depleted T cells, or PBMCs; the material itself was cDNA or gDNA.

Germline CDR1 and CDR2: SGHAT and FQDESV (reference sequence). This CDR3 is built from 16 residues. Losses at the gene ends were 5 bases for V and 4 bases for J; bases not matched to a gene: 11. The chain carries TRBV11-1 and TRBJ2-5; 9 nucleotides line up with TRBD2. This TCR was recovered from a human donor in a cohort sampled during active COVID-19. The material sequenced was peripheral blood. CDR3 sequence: CASSPGGGGAVETQYF. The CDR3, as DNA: TGTGCCAGCAGCCCAGGAGGCGGGGGGGCAGTAGAGACCCAGTACTTC.